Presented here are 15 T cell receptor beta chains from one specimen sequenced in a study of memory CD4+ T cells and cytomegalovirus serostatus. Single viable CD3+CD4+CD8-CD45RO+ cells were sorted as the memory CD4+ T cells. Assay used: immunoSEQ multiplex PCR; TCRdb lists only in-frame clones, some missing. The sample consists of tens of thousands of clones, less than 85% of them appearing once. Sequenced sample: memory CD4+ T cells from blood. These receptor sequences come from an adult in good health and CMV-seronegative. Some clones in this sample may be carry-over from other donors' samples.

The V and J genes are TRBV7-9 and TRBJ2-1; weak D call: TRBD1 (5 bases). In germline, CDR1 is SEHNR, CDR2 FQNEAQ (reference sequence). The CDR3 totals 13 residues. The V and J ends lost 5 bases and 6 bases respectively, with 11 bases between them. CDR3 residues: CASSLPRVNEQFF. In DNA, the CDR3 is TGTGCCAGCAGCCTCCCCAGGGTCAATGAGCAGTTCTTC.

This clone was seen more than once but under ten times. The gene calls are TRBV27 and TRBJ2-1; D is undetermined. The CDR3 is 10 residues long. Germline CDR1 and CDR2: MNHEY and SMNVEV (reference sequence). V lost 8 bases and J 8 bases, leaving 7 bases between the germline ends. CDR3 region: CASRIDEQFF. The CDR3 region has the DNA TGTGCCAGCCGCATAGATGAGCAGTTCTTC.

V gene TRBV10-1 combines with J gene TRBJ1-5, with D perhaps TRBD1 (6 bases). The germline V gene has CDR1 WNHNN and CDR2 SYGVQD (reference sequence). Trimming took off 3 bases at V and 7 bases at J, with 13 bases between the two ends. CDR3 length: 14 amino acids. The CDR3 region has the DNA TGCGCCAGCAGTGATCAGGGGAGAGGACAGCCCCAGCATTTT. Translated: CASSDQGRGQPQHF.

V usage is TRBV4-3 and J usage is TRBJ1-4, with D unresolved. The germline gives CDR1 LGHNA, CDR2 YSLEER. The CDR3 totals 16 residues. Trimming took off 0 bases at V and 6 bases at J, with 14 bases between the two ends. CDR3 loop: CASSQDFNSPYEKLFF. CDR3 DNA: TGCGCCAGCAGCCAAGATTTCAACTCACCCTATGAAAAACTGTTTTTT.

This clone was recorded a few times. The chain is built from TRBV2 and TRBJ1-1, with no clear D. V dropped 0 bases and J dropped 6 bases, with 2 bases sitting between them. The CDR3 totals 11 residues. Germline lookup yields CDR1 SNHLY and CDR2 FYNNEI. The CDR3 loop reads CASSEASEAFF. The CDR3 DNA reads TGTGCCAGCAGTGAAGCCTCTGAAGCTTTCTTT.

CDR3 loop: CASSQDPTYEQYF. The CDR3, as DNA: TGCGCCAGCAGCCAGGACCCAACCTACGAGCAGTACTTC. This rearrangement joins TRBV5-1 to TRBJ2-7; D gene uncertain. Trimming took off 4 bases at V and 2 bases at J, with 10 bases between the two ends. The CDR3 is 13 residues long. Per germline, CDR1 SGHRS and CDR2 YFSETQ.

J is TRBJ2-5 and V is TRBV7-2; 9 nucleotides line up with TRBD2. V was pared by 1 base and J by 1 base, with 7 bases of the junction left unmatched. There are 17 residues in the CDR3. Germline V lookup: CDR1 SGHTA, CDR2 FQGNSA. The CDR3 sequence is CASSLGEASGIQETQYF. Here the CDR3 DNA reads TGTGCCAGCAGCTTAGGAGAGGCTAGCGGGATCCAAGAGACCCAGTACTTC. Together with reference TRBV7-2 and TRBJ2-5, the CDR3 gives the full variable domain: GAGVSQSPSNKVTEKGKDVELRCDPISGHTALYWYRQSLGQGLEFLIYFQGNSAPDKSGLPSDRFSAERTGGSVSTLTIQRTQQEDSAVYLCASSLGEASGIQETQYFGPGTRLLVL.

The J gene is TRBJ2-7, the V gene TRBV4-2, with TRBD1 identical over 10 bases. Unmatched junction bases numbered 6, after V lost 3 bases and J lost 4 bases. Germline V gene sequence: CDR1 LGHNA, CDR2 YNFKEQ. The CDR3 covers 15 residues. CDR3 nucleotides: TGTGCCAGCAGCCAGTTGACAGGGGGCGAATACGAGCAGTACTTC. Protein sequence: CASSQLTGGEYEQYF.

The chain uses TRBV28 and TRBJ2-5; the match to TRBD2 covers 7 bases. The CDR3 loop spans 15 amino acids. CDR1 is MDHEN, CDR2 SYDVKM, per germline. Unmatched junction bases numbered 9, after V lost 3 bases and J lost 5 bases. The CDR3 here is CASSFGGSFSETQYF. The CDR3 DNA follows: TGTGCCAGCAGTTTCGGCGGGAGTTTTTCGGAGACCCAGTACTTC.

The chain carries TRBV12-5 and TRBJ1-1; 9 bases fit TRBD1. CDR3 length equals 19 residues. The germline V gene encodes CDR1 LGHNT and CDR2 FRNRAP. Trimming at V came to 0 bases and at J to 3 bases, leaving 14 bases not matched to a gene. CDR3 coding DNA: TGTGCTAGTGGTTTGGTGTCCGGGACAGGGTTTGGGGTCGACACTGAAGCTTTCTTT. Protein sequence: CASGLVSGTGFGVDTEAFF. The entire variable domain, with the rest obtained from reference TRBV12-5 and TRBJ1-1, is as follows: DARVTQTPRHKVTEMGQEVTMRCQPILGHNTVFWYRQTMMQGLELLAYFRNRAPLDDSGMPKDRFSAEMPDATLATLKIQPSEPRDSAVYFCASGLVSGTGFGVDTEAFFGQGTRLTVV.

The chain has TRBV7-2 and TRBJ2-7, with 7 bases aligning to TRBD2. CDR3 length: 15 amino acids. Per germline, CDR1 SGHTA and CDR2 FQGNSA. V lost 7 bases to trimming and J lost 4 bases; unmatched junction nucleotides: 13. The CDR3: CASNIKRGPGYEQYF. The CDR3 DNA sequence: TGTGCCAGCAATATAAAGCGGGGCCCTGGTTACGAGCAGTACTTC.

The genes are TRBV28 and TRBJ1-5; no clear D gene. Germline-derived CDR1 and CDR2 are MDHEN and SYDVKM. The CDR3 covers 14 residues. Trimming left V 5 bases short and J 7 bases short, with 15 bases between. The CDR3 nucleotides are TGTGCCAGCAGTGCATCATTGGGGAGACAGCCCCAGCATTTT. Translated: CASSASLGRQPQHF.

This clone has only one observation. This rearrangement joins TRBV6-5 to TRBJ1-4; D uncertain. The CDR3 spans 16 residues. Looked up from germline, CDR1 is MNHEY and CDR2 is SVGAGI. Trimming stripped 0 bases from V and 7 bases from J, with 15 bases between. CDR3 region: CASSYSSGESSEKLFF. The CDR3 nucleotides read TGTGCCAGCAGTTACTCGAGTGGGGAAAGTAGTGAAAAACTGTTTTTT.

In DNA form, the CDR3 reads TGTGCCAGCAGCTTCGGGGAAAACACTGAAGCTTTCTTT. Its translation: CASSFGENTEAFF. V and J are TRBV7-6 and TRBJ1-1; D uncertain. Germline assignment: CDR1 SGHVS and CDR2 FNYEAQ. The CDR3 runs 13 residues. The ends were cut back, 3 bases at V and 2 bases at J, with 7 bases in the middle.

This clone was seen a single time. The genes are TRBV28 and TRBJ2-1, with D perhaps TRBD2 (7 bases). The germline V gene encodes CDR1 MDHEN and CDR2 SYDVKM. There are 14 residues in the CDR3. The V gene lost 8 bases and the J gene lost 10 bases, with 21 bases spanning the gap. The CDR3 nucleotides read TGTGCCAGCGGGGGGCGGGAGAGATTACGCGAGCAGTTCTTC. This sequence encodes CASGGRERLREQFF.